The 6 T cell receptor beta chains in this list originate from one sample, sequenced in a study of regulatory dendritic cells for organ transplantation. The antigens of these receptors remain unknown. Sequenced by immunoSEQ multiplex PCR; TCRdb stores in-frame clones only, minus some. The sample has some 12,000 clones; roughly 64% are singletons. Sorted subsets were CFSE-labeled and cultured 4 to 6 days with allogeneic dendritic cells. Specimen: naive CD8+ T cells from blood cultured with dendritic cells. Subset denoted: CD45RA+ naive T cells. These receptors were taken from a human donor in good health.

This clone was found a few times. V usage is TRBV4-2 and J usage is TRBJ2-7; perhaps TRBD2 as D (6 bases). V lost 1 base to trimming and J lost 0 bases, with 19 bases between them. From germline, CDR1 is LGHNA and CDR2 YNFKEQ. This CDR3 has 18 amino acids. The CDR3 bases are TGTGCCAGCAGCCAAGTCCGCTCCCTCGGGGGATTCTCCTACGAGCAGTACTTC. Protein sequence: CASSQVRSLGGFSYEQYF.

This clone was recorded a few times. The chain combines TRBV27 with TRBJ2-2; D is unresolved. The CDR3 consists of 14 residues. V was pared by 2 bases and J by 3 bases, with 7 bases between. CDR1 and CDR2 (germline): MNHEY, SMNVEV (reference sequence). The CDR3 DNA sequence: TGTGCCAGCAGTTTACTTGGGCACACCGGGGAGCTGTTTTTT. Protein sequence: CASSLLGHTGELFF.

V gene TRBV21-1 combines with J gene TRBJ1-5; TRBD1, the table's D call, was not compared with the DNA. TRBV21-1 is described as a pseudogene. The CDR3 has 21 amino acids. The CDR3 DNA sequence: TGTGCCAGCAGTCCAAAAGGGTGCAGCAAGGGGGAAATGGGTCGCAATCAGCCCCAGCATTTT. Translated, it gives CASSPKGCSKGEMGRNQPQHF.

The CDR3 nucleotides are TGTGCCAGCAGCCACCTCGGACAGGGGGGCAATCAGCCCCAGCATTTT. The encoded protein is CASSHLGQGGNQPQHF. This sequence joins TRBV7-8 and TRBJ1-5, with 10 bases that match TRBD1. The CDR3 is made up of 16 amino acids. Germline assignment: CDR1 SGHVS and CDR2 FQNEAQ. The J segment lost 2 bases and the V segment lost 5 bases, leaving 6 bases of the junction unmatched.

This chain joins TRBV7-9 and TRBJ2-2, with D possibly matching TRBD1 (6 bases). The V gene lost 6 bases and the J gene lost 5 bases, with 10 bases spanning the gap. The CDR3 covers 13 residues. Germline loops: CDR1 SEHNR, CDR2 FQNEAQ (reference sequence). The CDR3 region has the DNA TGTGCCAGCAGGATAGGGGGTACCGGGGAGCTGTTTTTT. It yields the protein CASRIGGTGELFF.

The chain employs TRBV9 and TRBJ2-7; TRBD2 is a possible D gene (7 bases). V was shortened by 0 bases and J by 5 bases, with 12 bases between the two germline ends. The CDR3 covers 14 residues. The germline V gene encodes CDR1 SGDLS and CDR2 YYNGEE. CDR3 sequence: CASSVAGGLHEQYF. The DNA of the CDR3 is TGTGCCAGCAGCGTAGCCGGGGGGCTACACGAGCAGTACTTC.